This TCR beta chain was identified in a study of T cell repertoires in cytomegalovirus infection. About this clonotype itself: Its antigen is not identified.

TCRdb recomputed calls from the reads with MiXCR, one row per CDR3 protein. This table holds approximately 24,000 distinct CDR3 sequences, 20% to 25% found once. Here the sequenced sample was CD8+ T cells from cultured PBMCs, taken from culture after CMV antigen stimulation. The clonotype was recovered from a human donor in good health (CMV status not recorded). Some clones in this sample may be carry-over from other donors' samples.

The CDR3 loop is CASSRDLGQGGYEQYF. The DNA for the CDR3 is TGTGCCAGTAGTCGCGACCTCGGACAGGGGGGGTACGAGCAGTACTTC. This sequence joins TRBV19 and TRBJ2-7; 10 positions match TRBD1. There are 16 residues in the CDR3. CDR1 is LNHDA and CDR2 is SQIVND in the germline V gene (reference sequence). J was trimmed by 4 bases and V by 5 bases; bases with no gene match: 11.